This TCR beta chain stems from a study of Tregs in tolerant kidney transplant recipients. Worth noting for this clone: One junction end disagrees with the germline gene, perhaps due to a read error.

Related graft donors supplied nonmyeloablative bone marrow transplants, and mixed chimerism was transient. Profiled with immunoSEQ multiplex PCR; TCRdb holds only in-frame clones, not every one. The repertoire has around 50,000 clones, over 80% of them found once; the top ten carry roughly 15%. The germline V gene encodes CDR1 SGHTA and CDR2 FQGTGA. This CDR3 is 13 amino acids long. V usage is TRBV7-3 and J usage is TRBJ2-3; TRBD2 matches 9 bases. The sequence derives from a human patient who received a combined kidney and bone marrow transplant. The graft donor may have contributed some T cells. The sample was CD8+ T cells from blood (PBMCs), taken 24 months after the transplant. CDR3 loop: CASNLAGEDTQYF. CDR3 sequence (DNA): TGTGCCAGCAACTTAGCGGGAGAAGATACGCAGTATTTT.